The clone carrying this T cell receptor beta chain showed up just a few times. The data derive from a study of blood T cell repertoires in COVID-19. This CDR3 is built from 13 residues. Trimming removed 5 bases at V and 10 bases at J, with 15 bases between. Profiling relied on immunoSEQ multiplex PCR, and the TCRdb table lists in-frame clones only, not all of them. This sample has 300,000 or so clones, with more than 75% found just once. The chain is built from TRBV12-3 or TRBV12-4 and TRBJ2-1; D is unresolved. The sequenced sample consisted of PBMCs or T cells enriched from blood (not recorded which). This clonotype was obtained from a woman younger than 45 who had recovered from COVID-19. CDR3 residues: CASSPRDQNEQFF. CDR3 sequence (DNA): TGTGCCAGCAGTCCTAGAGATCAAAACGAGCAGTTCTTC.